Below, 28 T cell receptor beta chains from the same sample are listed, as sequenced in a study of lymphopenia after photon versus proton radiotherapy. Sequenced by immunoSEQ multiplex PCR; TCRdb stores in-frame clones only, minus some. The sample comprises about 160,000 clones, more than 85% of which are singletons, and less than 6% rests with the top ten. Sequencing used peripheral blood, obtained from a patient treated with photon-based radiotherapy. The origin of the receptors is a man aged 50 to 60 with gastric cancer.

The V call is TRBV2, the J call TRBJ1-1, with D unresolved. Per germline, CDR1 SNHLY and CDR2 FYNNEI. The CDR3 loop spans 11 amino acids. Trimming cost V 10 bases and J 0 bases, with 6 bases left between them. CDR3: CATRMNTEAFF. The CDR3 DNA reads TGTGCCACGAGGATGAACACTGAAGCTTTCTTT.

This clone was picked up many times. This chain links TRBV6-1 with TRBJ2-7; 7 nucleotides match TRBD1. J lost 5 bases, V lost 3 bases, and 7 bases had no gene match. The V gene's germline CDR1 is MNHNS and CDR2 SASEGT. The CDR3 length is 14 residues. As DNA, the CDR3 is TGTGCCAGCAGTGAGGTCCAGGGGGTGGACGAGCAGTACTTC. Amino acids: CASSEVQGVDEQYF.

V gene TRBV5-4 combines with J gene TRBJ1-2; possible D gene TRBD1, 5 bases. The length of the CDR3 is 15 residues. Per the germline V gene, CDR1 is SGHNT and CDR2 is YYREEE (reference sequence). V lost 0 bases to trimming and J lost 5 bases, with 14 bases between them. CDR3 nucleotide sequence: TGTGCCAGCAGCTTGGGACTCAGGGCTTCATATGGCTACACCTTC. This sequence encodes CASSLGLRASYGYTF.

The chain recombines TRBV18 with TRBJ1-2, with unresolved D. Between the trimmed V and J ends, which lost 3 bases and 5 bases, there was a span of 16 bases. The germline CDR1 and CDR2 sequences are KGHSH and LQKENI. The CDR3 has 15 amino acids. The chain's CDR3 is CASSPGSLLGYGYTF. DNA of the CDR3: TGTGCCAGCTCACCGGGAAGCCTTCTAGGATATGGCTACACCTTC.

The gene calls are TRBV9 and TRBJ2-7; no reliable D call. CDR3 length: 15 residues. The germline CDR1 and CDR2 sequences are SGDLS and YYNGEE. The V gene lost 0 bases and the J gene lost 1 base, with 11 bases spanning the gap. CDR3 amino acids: CASSVAVSPSYEQYF. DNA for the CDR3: TGTGCCAGCAGCGTAGCTGTCTCCCCTTCCTACGAGCAGTACTTC.

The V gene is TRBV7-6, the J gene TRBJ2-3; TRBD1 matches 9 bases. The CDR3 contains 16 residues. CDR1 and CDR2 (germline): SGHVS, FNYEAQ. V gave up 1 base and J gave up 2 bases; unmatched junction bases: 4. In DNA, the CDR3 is TGTGCCAGCAGCTTAGGGGACAGGGTTGACACAGATACGCAGTATTTT. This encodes CASSLGDRVDTDTQYF.

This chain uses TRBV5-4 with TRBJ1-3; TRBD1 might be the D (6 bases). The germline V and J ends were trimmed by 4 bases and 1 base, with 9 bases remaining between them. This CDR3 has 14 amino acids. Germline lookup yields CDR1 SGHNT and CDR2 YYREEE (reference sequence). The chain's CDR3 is CASSPGQSGNTIYF. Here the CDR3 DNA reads TGTGCCAGCAGCCCCGGACAGTCTGGAAACACCATATATTTT.

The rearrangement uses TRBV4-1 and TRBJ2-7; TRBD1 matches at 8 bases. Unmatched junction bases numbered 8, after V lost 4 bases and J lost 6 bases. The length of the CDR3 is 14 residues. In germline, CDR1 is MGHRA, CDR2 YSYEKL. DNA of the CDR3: TGCGCCAGCAGCCTTCGACAGGGGTCTAGCGAGCAGTACTTC. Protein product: CASSLRQGSSEQYF.

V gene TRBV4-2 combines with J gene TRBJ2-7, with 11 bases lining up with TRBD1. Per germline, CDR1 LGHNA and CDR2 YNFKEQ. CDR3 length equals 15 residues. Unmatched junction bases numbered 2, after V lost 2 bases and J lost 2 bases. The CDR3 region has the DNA TGTGCCAGCAGCCAAAGGGGACAGGGGGCCTACGAGCAGTACTTC. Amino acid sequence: CASSQRGQGAYEQYF.

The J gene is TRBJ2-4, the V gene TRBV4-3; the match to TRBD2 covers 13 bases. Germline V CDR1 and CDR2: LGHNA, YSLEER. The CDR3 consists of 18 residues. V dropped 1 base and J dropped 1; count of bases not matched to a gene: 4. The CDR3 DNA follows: TGCGCCAGCAGCCAAGGACTAGCGGGAGGATTGGCCAAAAACATTCAGTACTTC. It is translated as CASSQGLAGGLAKNIQYF.

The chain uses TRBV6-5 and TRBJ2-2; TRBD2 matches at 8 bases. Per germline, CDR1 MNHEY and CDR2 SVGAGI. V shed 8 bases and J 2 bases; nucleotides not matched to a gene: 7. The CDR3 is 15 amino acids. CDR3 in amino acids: CASGTGTRNTGELFF. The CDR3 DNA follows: TGTGCCAGCGGGACCGGGACTAGAAACACCGGGGAGCTGTTTTTT.

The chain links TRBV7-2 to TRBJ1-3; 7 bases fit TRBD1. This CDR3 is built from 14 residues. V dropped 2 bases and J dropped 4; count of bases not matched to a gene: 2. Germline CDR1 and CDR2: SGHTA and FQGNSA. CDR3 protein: CASSLMGQGNTIYF. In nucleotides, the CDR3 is TGTGCCAGCAGCTTAATGGGACAGGGAAACACCATATATTTT.

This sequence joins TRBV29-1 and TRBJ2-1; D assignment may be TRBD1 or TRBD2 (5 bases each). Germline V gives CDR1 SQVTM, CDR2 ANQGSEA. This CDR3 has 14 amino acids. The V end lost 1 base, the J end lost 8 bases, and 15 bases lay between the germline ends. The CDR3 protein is CSVEGGSGVDEQFF. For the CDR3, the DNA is TGCAGCGTTGAAGGGGGGAGTGGGGTGGATGAGCAGTTCTTC.

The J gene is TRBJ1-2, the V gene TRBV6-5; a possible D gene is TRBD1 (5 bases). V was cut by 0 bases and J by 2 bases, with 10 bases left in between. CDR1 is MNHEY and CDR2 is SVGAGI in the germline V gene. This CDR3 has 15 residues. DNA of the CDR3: TGTGCCAGCAGTTACTCGGGCGCAGGGAACTATGGCTACACCTTC. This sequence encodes CASSYSGAGNYGYTF.

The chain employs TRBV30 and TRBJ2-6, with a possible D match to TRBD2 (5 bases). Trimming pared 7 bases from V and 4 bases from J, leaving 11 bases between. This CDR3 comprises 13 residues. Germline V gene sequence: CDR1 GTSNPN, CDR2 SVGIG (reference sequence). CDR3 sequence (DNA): TGTGCCTATTCTCGGGGAGGGGCCAACGTCCTGACTTTC. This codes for CAYSRGGANVLTF.

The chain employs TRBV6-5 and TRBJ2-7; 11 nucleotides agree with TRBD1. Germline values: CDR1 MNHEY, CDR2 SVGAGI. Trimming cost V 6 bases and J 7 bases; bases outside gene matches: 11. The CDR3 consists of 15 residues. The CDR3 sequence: CASSRLGQGAREQYF. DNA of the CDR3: TGTGCCAGCAGCCGCCTCGGACAGGGGGCGCGGGAGCAGTACTTC.

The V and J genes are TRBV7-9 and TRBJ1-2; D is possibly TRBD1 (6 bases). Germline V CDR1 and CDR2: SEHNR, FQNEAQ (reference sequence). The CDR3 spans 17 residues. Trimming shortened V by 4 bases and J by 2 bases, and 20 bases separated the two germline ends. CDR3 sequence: CASSYSRTGTSNYGYTF. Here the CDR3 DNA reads TGTGCCAGCAGCTACAGTCGGACCGGGACATCGAACTATGGCTACACCTTC.

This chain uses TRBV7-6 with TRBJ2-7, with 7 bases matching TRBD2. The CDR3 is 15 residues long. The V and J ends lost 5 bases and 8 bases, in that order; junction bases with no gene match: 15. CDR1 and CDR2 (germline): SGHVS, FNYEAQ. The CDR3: CASSPTGRETVKQYF. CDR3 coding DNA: TGTGCCAGCAGCCCCACGGGGCGGGAGACCGTCAAGCAGTACTTC.

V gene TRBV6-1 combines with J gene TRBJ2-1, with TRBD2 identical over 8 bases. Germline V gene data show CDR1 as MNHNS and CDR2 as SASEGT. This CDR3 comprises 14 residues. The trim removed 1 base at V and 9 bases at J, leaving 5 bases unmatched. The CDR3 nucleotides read TGTGCCAGCAGTGAAGGACTAGCGTCGACTGAGCAGTTCTTC. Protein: CASSEGLASTEQFF.

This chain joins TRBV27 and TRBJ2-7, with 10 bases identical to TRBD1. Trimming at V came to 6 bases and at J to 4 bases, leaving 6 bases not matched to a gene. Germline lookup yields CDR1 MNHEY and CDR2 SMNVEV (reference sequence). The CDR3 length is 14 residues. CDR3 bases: TGTGCCAGCAGCCCCGGGACAGGGGTTTACGAGCAGTACTTC. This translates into CASSPGTGVYEQYF.

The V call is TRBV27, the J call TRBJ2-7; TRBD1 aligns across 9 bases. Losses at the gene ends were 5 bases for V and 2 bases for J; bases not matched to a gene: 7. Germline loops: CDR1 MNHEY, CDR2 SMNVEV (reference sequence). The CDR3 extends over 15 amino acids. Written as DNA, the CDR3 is TGTGCCAGCAGTAAGACAGGGGGTGAAGCCTACGAGCAGTACTTC. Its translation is CASSKTGGEAYEQYF.

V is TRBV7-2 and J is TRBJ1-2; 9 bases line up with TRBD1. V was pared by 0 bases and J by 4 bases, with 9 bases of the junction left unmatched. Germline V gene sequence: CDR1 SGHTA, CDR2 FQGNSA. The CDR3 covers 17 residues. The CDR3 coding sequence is TGTGCCAGCAGCTTAGCCCAGACAGGGGGGGTCTCCTATGGCTACACCTTC. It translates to CASSLAQTGGVSYGYTF.

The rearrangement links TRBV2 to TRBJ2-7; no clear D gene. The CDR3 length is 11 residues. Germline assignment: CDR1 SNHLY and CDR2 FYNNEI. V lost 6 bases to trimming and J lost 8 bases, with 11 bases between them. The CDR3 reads CASSPYGQQYF. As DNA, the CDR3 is TGTGCCAGCAGCCCCTACGGACAGCAGTACTTC. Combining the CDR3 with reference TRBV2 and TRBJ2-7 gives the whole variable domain EPEVTQTPSHQVTQMGQEVILRCVPISNHLYFYWYRQILGQKVEFLVSFYNNEISEKSEIFDDQFSVERPDGSNFTLKIRSTKLEDSAMYFCASSPYGQQYFGPGTRLTVT.

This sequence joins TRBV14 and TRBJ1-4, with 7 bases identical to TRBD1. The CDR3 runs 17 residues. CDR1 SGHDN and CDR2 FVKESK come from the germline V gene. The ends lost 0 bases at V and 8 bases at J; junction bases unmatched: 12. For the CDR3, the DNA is TGTGCCAGCAGCCAAGATCAACAGGGGTTACGAAGGGAAAAACTGTTTTTT. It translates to CASSQDQQGLRREKLFF. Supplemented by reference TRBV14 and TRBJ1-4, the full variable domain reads EAGVTQFPSHSVIEKGQTVTLRCDPISGHDNLYWYRRVMGKEIKFLLHFVKESKQDESGMPNNRFLAERTGGTYSTLKVQPAELEDSGVYFCASSQDQQGLRREKLFFGSGTQLSVL.

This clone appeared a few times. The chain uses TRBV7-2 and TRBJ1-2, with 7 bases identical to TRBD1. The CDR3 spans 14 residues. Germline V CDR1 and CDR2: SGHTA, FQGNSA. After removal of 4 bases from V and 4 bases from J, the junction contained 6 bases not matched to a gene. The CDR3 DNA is TGTGCCAGCAGCTCAAGGACAGGCCTCTATGGCTACACCTTC. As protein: CASSSRTGLYGYTF.

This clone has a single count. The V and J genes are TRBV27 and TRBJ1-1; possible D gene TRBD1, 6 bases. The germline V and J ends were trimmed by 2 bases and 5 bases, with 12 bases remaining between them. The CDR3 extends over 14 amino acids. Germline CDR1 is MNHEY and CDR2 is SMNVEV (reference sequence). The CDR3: CASSLEGGRTEAFF. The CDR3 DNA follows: TGTGCCAGCAGTTTAGAAGGGGGGCGAACTGAAGCTTTCTTT.

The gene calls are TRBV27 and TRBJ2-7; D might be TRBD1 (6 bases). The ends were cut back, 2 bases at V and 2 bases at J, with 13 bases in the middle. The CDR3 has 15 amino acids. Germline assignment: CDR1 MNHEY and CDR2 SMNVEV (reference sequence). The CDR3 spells CASSLVPGTTYEQYF. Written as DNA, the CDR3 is TGTGCCAGCAGTTTAGTCCCAGGGACAACCTACGAGCAGTACTTC.

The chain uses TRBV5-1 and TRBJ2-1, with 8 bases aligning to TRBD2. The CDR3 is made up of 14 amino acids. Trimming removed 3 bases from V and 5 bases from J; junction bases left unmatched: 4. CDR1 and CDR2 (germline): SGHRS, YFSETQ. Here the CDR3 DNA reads TGCGCCAGCAGCTACGGGAGGGACCACAATGAGCAGTTCTTC. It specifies CASSYGRDHNEQFF.